The 14 T cell receptor beta chains below come from one sample, sequenced in a study of T cell changes during pregnancy in multiple sclerosis. Profiled with immunoSEQ multiplex PCR; TCRdb holds only in-frame clones, not every one. Among some 97,000 clones listed, roughly 93% were seen once. The sample consisted of peripheral blood, taken before pregnancy. All receptors come from a female donor with multiple sclerosis, enrolled in a pregnancy study.

The chain employs TRBV4-3 and TRBJ2-1; 12 bases are a match to TRBD2. Germline V gene data show CDR1 as LGHNA and CDR2 as YSLEER. With 4 bases clipped from V and 0 bases from J, the junction kept 4 bases outside the gene matches. This CDR3 region has 17 residues. The CDR3 DNA reads TGCGCCAGCAGCCGTGGGACTAGCGGGTCCTCCTACAATGAGCAGTTCTTC. Protein product: CASSRGTSGSSYNEQFF.

The V call is TRBV30, the J call TRBJ1-1; 9 bases are shared with TRBD1. CDR1 GTSNPN and CDR2 SVGIG come from the germline V gene (reference sequence). With V trimmed by 4 bases and J by 3 bases, 9 bases remained unmatched. The CDR3 has 15 amino acids. CDR3: CAWNLPGQGHTEAFF. As DNA, the CDR3 is TGTGCCTGGAACCTCCCGGGACAGGGACACACTGAAGCTTTCTTT.

The V and J genes are TRBV29-1 and TRBJ1-2; D possibly corresponds to TRBD1 (6 bases). CDR3 length equals 14 residues. The germline gives CDR1 SQVTM, CDR2 ANQGSEA. V was trimmed by 3 bases and J by 1 base, leaving 12 bases between them. The CDR3 DNA sequence: TGCAGCGTTGAGACAGGAGCTCTTAACTATGGCTACACCTTC. Its protein is CSVETGALNYGYTF.

This clone appeared once. V gene TRBV15 combines with J gene TRBJ2-7, with D possibly TRBD2 on 7 matching bases. This CDR3 region has 15 residues. Per the germline V gene, CDR1 is LNHNV and CDR2 is YYDKDF (reference sequence). Trimming cost V 5 bases and J 4 bases, with 18 bases left between them. The DNA of the CDR3 is TGTGCCACCAGCGGGGACTGGGGGGGCGGGTACGAGCAGTACTTC. Amino acids: CATSGDWGGGYEQYF.

This chain joins TRBV13 and TRBJ2-3, with TRBD1 identical over 7 bases. Per germline, CDR1 PRHDT and CDR2 FYEKMQ (reference sequence). The CDR3 has 14 residues. Trimming took 5 bases from V and 6 from J; bases not matched to a gene: 8. This CDR3 reads CASSRQGFPDTQYF. The CDR3 DNA follows: TGTGCCAGCAGCCGACAGGGATTCCCCGATACGCAGTATTTT.

The V and J genes are TRBV5-1 and TRBJ2-1; TRBD2 matches 15 bases. The germline gives CDR1 SGHRS, CDR2 YFSETQ. V was clipped by 4 bases and J by 5 bases; unmatched bases: 7. The CDR3 extends over 17 amino acids. CDR3 coding DNA: TGCGCCAGCAGCCGGGGACTAGCGGGAGGTGTGGACAATGAGCAGTTCTTC. Protein product: CASSRGLAGGVDNEQFF.

This clone appeared once. The chain uses TRBV4-2 and TRBJ2-1; D gene uncertain. Germline CDR1 is LGHNA and CDR2 is YNFKEQ. V was trimmed by 0 bases and J by 4 bases, leaving 7 bases between them. The CDR3 runs to 14 residues. CDR3 in DNA: TGTGCCAGCAGCCAAGATGCCAGGTACAATGAGCAGTTCTTC. Amino acids: CASSQDARYNEQFF.

The chain is built from TRBV2 and TRBJ1-2; TRBD1 aligns across 9 bases. CDR1 SNHLY and CDR2 FYNNEI come from the germline V gene. V lost 6 bases, J lost 0 bases, and 5 bases stayed unmatched. The CDR3 is made up of 15 amino acids. CDR3 amino acids: CASSAGTGSNYGYTF. For the CDR3, the DNA is TGTGCCAGCAGCGCCGGGACAGGGTCTAACTATGGCTACACCTTC. The full variable domain, with the rest looked up from reference TRBV2 and TRBJ1-2, is EPEVTQTPSHQVTQMGQEVILRCVPISNHLYFYWYRQILGQKVEFLVSFYNNEISEKSEIFDDQFSVERPDGSNFTLKIRSTKLEDSAMYFCASSAGTGSNYGYTFGSGTRLTVV.

The chain combines TRBV7-9 with TRBJ2-1; TRBD2 matches 10 bases. The CDR3 extends over 14 amino acids. V shed 2 bases and J 9 bases; nucleotides not matched to a gene: 4. Germline-derived CDR1 and CDR2 are SEHNR and FQNEAQ (reference sequence). The CDR3 bases are TGTGCCAGCAGCTTAAAGCGGGAGGGCCTTGAGCAGTTCTTC. Translating it yields CASSLKREGLEQFF.

This chain uses TRBV7-9 with TRBJ2-1; D may be TRBD2 (6 bases). The germline V gene encodes CDR1 SEHNR and CDR2 FQNEAQ (reference sequence). This CDR3 has 14 residues. Trimming stripped 4 bases from V and 8 bases from J, with 15 bases between. The CDR3 loop is CASSYTEGPDEQFF. The DNA for the CDR3 is TGTGCCAGCAGCTATACGGAGGGCCCCGATGAGCAGTTCTTC.

The V and J genes are TRBV4-1 and TRBJ2-1; the match to TRBD1 covers 7 bases. Germline V gene data show CDR1 as MGHRA and CDR2 as YSYEKL. The CDR3 loop spans 15 amino acids. The V gene end was trimmed by 3 bases and the J gene end by 3 bases; junction bases not matched to a gene: 5. The CDR3 region has the DNA TGCGCCAGCAGCCAGAGGGGGCAAGGCTACAATGAGCAGTTCTTC. It codes for CASSQRGQGYNEQFF.

The V call is TRBV27, the J call TRBJ2-1; 7 nucleotides line up with TRBD2. The CDR3 is 14 amino acids. V lost 6 bases to trimming and J lost 0 bases; unmatched junction nucleotides: 2. Germline V gene lookup returns CDR1 MNHEY and CDR2 SMNVEV (reference sequence). The DNA of the CDR3 is TGTGCCAGCAGCTTAGCGGGCTCCTACAATGAGCAGTTCTTC. Amino acids: CASSLAGSYNEQFF.

The V and J genes are TRBV4-1 and TRBJ2-7, with D hard to call. This CDR3 comprises 11 residues. Deletions cut 3 bases from V and 7 bases from J, with 7 bases between. Germline lookup yields CDR1 MGHRA and CDR2 YSYEKL. Here the CDR3 reads CASSQGLEQYF. The CDR3 region has the DNA TGCGCCAGCAGCCAGGGCCTTGAGCAGTACTTC.

The chain joins TRBV5-1 to TRBJ1-2; D is uncertain. CDR3 length: 13 residues. Germline V gene data show CDR1 as SGHRS and CDR2 as YFSETQ. V was pared by 1 base and J by 6 bases, with 10 bases between. The CDR3 is CASSLFAGDGYTF. The DNA for the CDR3 is TGCGCCAGCAGCTTGTTTGCCGGGGATGGCTACACCTTC.